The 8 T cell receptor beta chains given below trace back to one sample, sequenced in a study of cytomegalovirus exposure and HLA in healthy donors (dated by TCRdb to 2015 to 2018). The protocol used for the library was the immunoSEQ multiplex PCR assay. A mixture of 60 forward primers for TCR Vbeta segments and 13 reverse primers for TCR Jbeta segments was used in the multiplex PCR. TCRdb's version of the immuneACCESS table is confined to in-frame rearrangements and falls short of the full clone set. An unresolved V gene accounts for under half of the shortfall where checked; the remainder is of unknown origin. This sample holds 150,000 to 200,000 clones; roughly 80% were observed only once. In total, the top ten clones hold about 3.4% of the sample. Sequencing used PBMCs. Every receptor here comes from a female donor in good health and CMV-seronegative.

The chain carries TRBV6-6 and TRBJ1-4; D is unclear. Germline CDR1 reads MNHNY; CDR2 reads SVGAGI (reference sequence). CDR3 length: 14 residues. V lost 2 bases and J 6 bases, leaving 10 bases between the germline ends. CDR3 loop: CASSYGLPDEKLFF. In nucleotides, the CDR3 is TGTGCCAGCAGTTACGGGCTCCCTGATGAAAAACTGTTTTTT.

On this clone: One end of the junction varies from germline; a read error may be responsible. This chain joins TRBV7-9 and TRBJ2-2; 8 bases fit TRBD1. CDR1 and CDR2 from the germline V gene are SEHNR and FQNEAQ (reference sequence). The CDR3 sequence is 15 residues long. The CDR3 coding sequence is TGTTCCAGCAGCTTAGGACAGGGATACACCGGGGAGCTGTTTTTT. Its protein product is CSSSLGQGYTGELFF.

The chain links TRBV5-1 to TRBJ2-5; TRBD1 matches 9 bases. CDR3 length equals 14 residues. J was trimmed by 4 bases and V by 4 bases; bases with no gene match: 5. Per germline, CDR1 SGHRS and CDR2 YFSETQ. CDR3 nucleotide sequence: TGCGCCAGCAGCCAAGGGACAGGGAGAGAGACCCAGTACTTC. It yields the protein CASSQGTGRETQYF.

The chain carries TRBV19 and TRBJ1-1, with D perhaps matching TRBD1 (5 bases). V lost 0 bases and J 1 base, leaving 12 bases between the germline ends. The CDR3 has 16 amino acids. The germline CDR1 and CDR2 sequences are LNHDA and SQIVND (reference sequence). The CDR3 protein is CASSIDPGVRNTEAFF. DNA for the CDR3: TGTGCCAGTAGTATAGATCCGGGGGTCAGGAACACTGAAGCTTTCTTT.

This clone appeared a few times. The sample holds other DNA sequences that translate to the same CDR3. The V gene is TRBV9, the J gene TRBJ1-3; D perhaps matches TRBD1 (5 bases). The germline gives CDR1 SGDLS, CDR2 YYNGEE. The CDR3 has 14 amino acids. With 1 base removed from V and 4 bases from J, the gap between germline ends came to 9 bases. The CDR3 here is CASSVSGSGNTIYF. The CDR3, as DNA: TGTGCCAGCAGCGTATCAGGGTCGGGAAACACCATATATTTT. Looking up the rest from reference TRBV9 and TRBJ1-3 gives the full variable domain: DSGVTQTPKHLITATGQRVTLRCSPRSGDLSVYWYQQSLDQGLQFLIQYYNGEERAKGNILERFSAQQFPDLHSELNLSSLELGDSALYFCASSVSGSGNTIYFGEGSWLTVV.

CDR3 coding DNA: TGTGCCAGCAGCTCAGGAAAGGGACAGGGCAGGAATCAGCCCCAGCATTTT. This gives the protein CASSSGKGQGRNQPQHF. The chain joins TRBV7-2 to TRBJ1-5, with TRBD1 matching over 9 bases. CDR1 is SGHTA, CDR2 FQGNSA, per germline. V trimming: 4 bases; J trimming: 4 bases; junction bases outside the gene matches: 11. CDR3 size: 17 residues. Supplemented by reference TRBV7-2 and TRBJ1-5, the full variable domain reads GAGVSQSPSNKVTEKGKDVELRCDPISGHTALYWYRQSLGQGLEFLIYFQGNSAPDKSGLPSDRFSAERTGGSVSTLTIQRTQQEDSAVYLCASSSGKGQGRNQPQHFGDGTRLSIL.

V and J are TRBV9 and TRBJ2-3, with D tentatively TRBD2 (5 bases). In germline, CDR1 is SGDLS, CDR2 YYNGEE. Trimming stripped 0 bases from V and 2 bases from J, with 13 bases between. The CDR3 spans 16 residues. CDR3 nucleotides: TGTGCCAGCAGCGTAGTAGCGTCCTCCTCCACAGATACGCAGTATTTT. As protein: CASSVVASSSTDTQYF.

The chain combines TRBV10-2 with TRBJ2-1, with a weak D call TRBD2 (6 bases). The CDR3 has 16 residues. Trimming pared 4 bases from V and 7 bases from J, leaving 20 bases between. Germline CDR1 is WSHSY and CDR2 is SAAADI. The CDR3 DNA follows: TGCGCCAGCAGTGGACCGCTGGGCGGGATATCGAATGAGCAGTTCTTC. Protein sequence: CASSGPLGGISNEQFF.